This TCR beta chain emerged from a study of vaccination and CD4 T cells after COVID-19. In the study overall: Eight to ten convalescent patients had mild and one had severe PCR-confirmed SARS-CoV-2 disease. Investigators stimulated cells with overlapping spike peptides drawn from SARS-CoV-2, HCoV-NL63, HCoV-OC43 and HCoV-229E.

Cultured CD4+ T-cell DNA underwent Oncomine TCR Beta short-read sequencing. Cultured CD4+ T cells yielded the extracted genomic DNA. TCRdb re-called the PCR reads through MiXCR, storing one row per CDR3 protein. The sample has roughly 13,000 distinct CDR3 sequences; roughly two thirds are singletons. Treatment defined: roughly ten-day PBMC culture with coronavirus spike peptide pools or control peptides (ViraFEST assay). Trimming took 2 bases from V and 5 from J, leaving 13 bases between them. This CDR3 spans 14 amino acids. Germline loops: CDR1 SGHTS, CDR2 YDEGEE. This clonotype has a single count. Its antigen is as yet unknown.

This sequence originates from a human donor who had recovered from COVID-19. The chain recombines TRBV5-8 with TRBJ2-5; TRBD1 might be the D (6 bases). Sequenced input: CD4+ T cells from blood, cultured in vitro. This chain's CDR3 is CASSFRQGFETQYF. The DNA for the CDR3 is TGTGCCAGCAGCTTTAGGCAGGGGTTCGAGACCCAGTACTTC.